This entry describes one TCR beta chain. The antigen remains undetermined. This sample stems from a study of shared clonotypes between healthy human individuals. Overall study findings and caveats: Investigators expected sequencing depth to affect clonotype sharing among donors.

The sequencing of unsorted PBMC DNA took place on ten immunoSEQ deep assay plates. As originally analysed: Filtering differed, since immunoSEQ gave only junction sequences and no quality scores. TCRdb's table, derived via immunoSEQ multiplex PCR, lists solely in-frame clones and lacks some. V, J and clone size are those of that table, while D and trimming were read from the DNA. The sample has roughly 490,000 clones, 79% seen once; the top ten hold 12%. V lost 3 bases to trimming and J lost 6 bases, with 21 bases between them. There are 17 residues in the CDR3. Germline-derived CDR1 and CDR2 are KGHSH and LQKENI.

This TCR was recovered from a woman aged 40 to 55 in good health. Some clones in this sample may be carry-over from other donors' samples. The sample was PBMCs. The chain uses TRBV18 and TRBJ2-1; D tentatively fits TRBD1 or TRBD2 (5 bases each). The CDR3 bases are TGTGCCAGCTCACCCCCGGCTGGGGACCCGAGGACCAATGAGCAGTTCTTC. This encodes CASSPPAGDPRTNEQFF.